These T cell receptor beta chains were read from a single sample in a study of blood T cell repertoires in COVID-19. TCRdb keeps only in-frame clones here, not all; method: immunoSEQ multiplex PCR. The sample has about 190,000 clones; roughly four fifths are singletons. The sample comprised peripheral blood. Source of these receptors: a woman aged 25 to 39 with acute or convalescent COVID-19. Each CDR3 is given with its conserved first and last residue. A D gene is named only where the DNA matches it firmly. Clone size is not always given. Where it is, it says once, few, many or a class for expanded clones.

>TRBD1|TRBV28|TRBJ1-2|.
TGTGCCAGCAGTTTCCCGGACAGGGTTCGTGGCTACACCTTC
CASSFPDRVRGYTF
>.|TRBV2|TRBJ1-2|.
TGTGCCAGCACCCAACTGTGGAGGGGTGGGAACTATGGCTACACCTTC
CASTQLWRGGNYGYTF
>TRBD2|TRBV7-3|TRBJ2-1|few
TGTGCCAGCAGCTCCTCCGCCTCTAGCGGGGGGGCGAATGAGCAGTTCTTC
CASSSSASSGGANEQFF
>.|TRBV7-8|TRBJ1-1|.
TGTGCCAGCAGCCAAGGTCGGGAGCACTACCACACTGAAGCTTTCTTT
CASSQGREHYHTEAFF
>.|TRBV6-4|TRBJ2-1|few
TGTGCCAGCGCGCGGGACAGCCACAATGAGCAGTTCTTC
CASARDSHNEQFF
>.|TRBV11-2|TRBJ2-5|.
TGTGCCAGCAGCCGGGACTGGGGGTATCAAGAGACCCAGTACTTC
CASSRDWGYQETQYF
>TRBD2|TRBV7-2|TRBJ2-7|.
TGTGCCAGCAGCTTACCGACTAGCGCCGAGCAGTACTTC
CASSLPTSAEQYF
>TRBD2|TRBV24-1|TRBJ2-3|.
TGTGCCACCAGTGAAGCGACTAGCGGGAGCACAGATACGCAGTATTTT
CATSEATSGSTDTQYF
>.|TRBV6-5|TRBJ2-2|.
TGTGCCAGCAGTTACTCTTGGACAGCGAACACCGGGGAGCTGTTTTTT
CASSYSWTANTGELFF
>.|TRBV5-4|TRBJ2-3|.
TGTGCCAGCAGCTTCCCAGGAGATACGCAGTATTTT
CASSFPGDTQYF
>.|TRBV6-2/TRBV6-3|TRBJ2-7|.
TGTGCCAGCAGTTACTCGGGCCCCCCTGAGCAGTACTTC
CASSYSGPPEQYF
>.|TRBV15|TRBJ2-5|.
TGTGCCACCAGCAGACTAAAGGGAACTAGTCTTAAAGAGACCCAGTACTTC
CATSRLKGTSLKETQYF
>.|TRBV6-5|TRBJ1-2|.
TGTGCCAGCGCGACGGCGGGGGTTGGTAACTATGGCTACACCTTC
CASATAGVGNYGYTF
>.|TRBV6-5|TRBJ1-3|.
TGTGCCAGCAGGCAGAGGATCTCTGGAAACACCATATATTTT
CASRQRISGNTIYF
>.|TRBV29-1|TRBJ1-1|.
TGCAGCGTTGTCTTCTCCAGGGAAGCTTTCTTT
CSVVFSREAFF
>.|TRBV11-3|TRBJ2-2|.
TGTGCCAGCAGCTTAGAGGTGGGGCACACCGGGGAGCTGTTTTTT
CASSLEVGHTGELFF
>TRBD2|TRBV5-6|TRBJ2-1|.
TGTGCCAGCAGCTGGGGGGGTGAGCAGTTCTTC
CASSWGGEQFF
>TRBD1|TRBV9|TRBJ2-6|.
TGTGCCAGCAGCCCAAGACAGGGAATCTCTGGGGCCAACGTCCTGACTTTC
CASSPRQGISGANVLTF
>.|TRBV11-2|TRBJ1-4|.
TGTGCCAGCAGCTTAGCCCCCAGAATAGGGGAACTGTTTTTT
CASSLAPRIGELFF
>TRBD1|TRBV9|TRBJ1-2|.
TGTGCCAGCAGCGTAGGGGACAGGGTTTCCTATGGCTACACCTTC
CASSVGDRVSYGYTF
>TRBD2|TRBV6-2/TRBV6-3|TRBJ2-2|.
TGTGCCAGCAGACCTAGCGGGAGTGCCGGGGAGCTGTTTTTT
CASRPSGSAGELFF
>.|TRBV19|TRBJ2-7|.
TGTGCCAGTTCAGGATCCGGGACACCGTCCTACGAGCAGTACTTC
CASSGSGTPSYEQYF
>.|TRBV6-2/TRBV6-3|TRBJ1-2|few
TGTGCCAGCAGTCCCAGGGGCCACTATGGCTACACCTTC
CASSPRGHYGYTF
>TRBD1|TRBV27|TRBJ1-1|.
TGTGCCAGCAGTCCCCGGGTCAGGGGGCCAGAAGCTTTCTTT
CASSPRVRGPEAFF
>.|TRBV30|TRBJ2-3|.
TGTGCCTGGACCGGGACTGCCGCCACAGATACGCAGTATTTT
CAWTGTAATDTQYF
>.|TRBV5-1|TRBJ2-5|.
TGCGCCAGCAGCTCCAAGGGGCCCCAAGAGACCCAGTACTTC
CASSSKGPQETQYF
>.|TRBV27|TRBJ2-5|.
TGTGCCAGCAGTTTCTACAGGGATGACGAGACCCAGTACTTC
CASSFYRDDETQYF
>TRBD1|TRBV12-3/TRBV12-4|TRBJ1-2|.
TGTGCCAGCGTACAGGGGGCCGGTGGCTACACCTTC
CASVQGAGGYTF
>.|TRBV19|TRBJ2-4|once
TGTGCCAGTAGTCTCGAGTGGGAGCCAAGCGGGAAAAACATTCAGTACTTC
CASSLEWEPSGKNIQYF